Presented here are 19 T cell receptor beta chains from one specimen sequenced in a study of cytomegalovirus exposure and HLA in healthy donors. Repertoires were generated with immunoSEQ multiplex PCR, while TCRdb's copy carries only in-frame clones and drops some. The sample shows 90,000 to 120,000 clones, almost 96% of them seen only once. Material for sequencing was PBMCs. The receptors stem from a woman aged 18 to 35 in good health and CMV-seronegative.

The rearrangement joins TRBV6-5 to TRBJ2-7, with 7 bases identical to TRBD1. CDR3 length: 15 amino acids. With 0 bases clipped from V and 0 bases from J, the junction kept 2 bases outside the gene matches. Germline lookup yields CDR1 MNHEY and CDR2 SVGAGI. The CDR3 coding sequence is TGTGCCAGCAGTTACTCGACAGGGTCCTCCTACGAGCAGTACTTC. Translation: CASSYSTGSSYEQYF.

CDR3 protein: CASRTTRGRPGGYGYTF. The CDR3 DNA sequence: TGTGCCAGCAGGACAACCAGGGGGCGCCCAGGTGGCTATGGCTACACCTTC. This chain links TRBV28 with TRBJ1-2, with 8 bases aligning to TRBD1. Germline trimming cut 6 bases from V and 4 bases from J; bases unmatched to any gene: 16. The CDR3 is 17 amino acids. The germline CDR1 and CDR2 sequences are MDHEN and SYDVKM.

The J gene is TRBJ1-1, the V gene TRBV5-6, with a tentative D call TRBD1 (5 bases). Trimming stripped 2 bases from V and 4 bases from J, with 12 bases between. The CDR3 length is 14 residues. CDR1 SGHDT and CDR2 YYEEEE come from the germline V gene. As DNA, the CDR3 is TGTGCCAGCAGCTTAAGGGGCCTAAGCACTGAAGCTTTCTTT. This translates into CASSLRGLSTEAFF.

This clone has a single count. The rearrangement joins TRBV5-6 to TRBJ1-5; no definite D call. The CDR3 has 13 amino acids. Germline V CDR1 and CDR2: SGHDT, YYEEEE. The ends were cut back, 4 bases at V and 6 bases at J, with 11 bases in the middle. CDR3 protein: CASSRRAGQPQHF. The CDR3 coding sequence is TGTGCCAGCAGCCGGAGGGCAGGTCAGCCCCAGCATTTT.

The chain recombines TRBV7-2 with TRBJ2-3; D is perhaps TRBD2 (6 bases). Between the trimmed V and J ends, which lost 2 bases and 4 bases, there was a span of 10 bases. Germline CDR1 and CDR2: SGHTA and FQGNSA. The length of the CDR3 is 14 residues. CDR3 loop: CASSLNGGADTQYF. The CDR3 region has the DNA TGTGCCAGCAGCTTAAACGGGGGAGCAGATACGCAGTATTTT.

This clone occurred once. V usage is TRBV7-8 and J usage is TRBJ2-1; D is possibly TRBD2 (8 bases). The germline V and J ends were trimmed by 5 bases and 2 bases, with 25 bases remaining between them. This CDR3 is 19 amino acids long. Germline CDR1 reads SGHVS; CDR2 reads FQNEAQ. CDR3 in amino acids: CASSVRGLAGGPTYNEQFF. The CDR3 DNA follows: TGTGCCAGCAGCGTAAGGGGGCTAGCGGGCGGACCTACCTACAATGAGCAGTTCTTC.

CDR3 protein: CASSQGQGLTEAFF. CDR3 DNA sequence: TGCGCCAGCAGCCAAGGGCAGGGGCTCACTGAAGCTTTCTTT. The rearrangement links TRBV4-1 to TRBJ1-1; tentative D call: TRBD1 (6 bases). Germline CDR1 is MGHRA and CDR2 is YSYEKL. The CDR3 contains 14 residues. V lost 1 base and J lost 4, with 10 bases in between.

The rearrangement joins TRBV5-6 to TRBJ1-1, with D unresolved. Deletions cut 3 bases from V and 3 bases from J, with 15 bases between. Germline values: CDR1 SGHDT, CDR2 YYEEEE. This CDR3 is 15 amino acids long. CDR3 sequence: CASSSFFREDTEAFF. The CDR3 nucleotides read TGTGCCAGCAGCTCGTTTTTCCGGGAGGACACTGAAGCTTTCTTT.

The CDR3 nucleotides read TGTGCCAGTAGTATAGACCCCCTAGCGGGGGCAACCTACGAGCAGTACTTC. Its protein is CASSIDPLAGATYEQYF. The chain recombines TRBV19 with TRBJ2-7; TRBD2 agrees at 10 bases. CDR1 LNHDA and CDR2 SQIVND come from the germline V gene (reference sequence). This CDR3 spans 17 amino acids. J gave up 2 bases and V 0 bases, and 7 bases lay outside the gene matches.

V is TRBV5-1 and J is TRBJ2-3; no firm D call. The germline V gene has CDR1 SGHRS and CDR2 YFSETQ. The CDR3 has 13 residues. The ends were cut back, 5 bases at V and 0 bases at J, with 7 bases in the middle. The CDR3 region is CASRRNSTDTQYF. The CDR3 region has the DNA TGCGCCAGCAGGCGTAATAGCACAGATACGCAGTATTTT.

The V gene is TRBV27, the J gene TRBJ2-1, with 11 bases lining up with TRBD2. V lost 6 bases and J lost 3; bases outside the gene matches: 10. The CDR3 extends over 17 amino acids. The germline CDR1 and CDR2 sequences are MNHEY and SMNVEV (reference sequence). CDR3 nucleotides: TGTGCCAGCAGGAGCAAAGTAGCGGGGGGGATCTACAATGAGCAGTTCTTC. This translates into CASRSKVAGGIYNEQFF.

The rearrangement links TRBV11-1 to TRBJ2-7; D unresolved. Trimming took 5 bases from V and 0 from J, leaving 11 bases between them. The CDR3 sequence is 14 residues long. Germline V gene data show CDR1 as SGHAT and CDR2 as FQDESV (reference sequence). The CDR3 here is CASSREVHSYEQYF. The CDR3, as DNA: TGTGCCAGCAGCCGAGAGGTCCACTCCTACGAGCAGTACTTC.

V is TRBV7-8 and J is TRBJ1-4; D not resolved. The germline CDR1 and CDR2 sequences are SGHVS and FQNEAQ. Trimming took off 5 bases at V and 2 bases at J, with 9 bases between the two ends. The CDR3 is 14 amino acids. CDR3 nucleotides: TGTGCCAGCAGCCTAGGGAGGACTAATGAAAAACTGTTTTTT. Translation: CASSLGRTNEKLFF. The complete variable domain, with remaining parts taken from reference TRBV7-8 and TRBJ1-4, reads GAGVSQSPRYKVAKRGQDVALRCDPISGHVSLFWYQQALGQGPEFLTYFQNEAQLDKSGLPSDRFFAERPEGSVSTLKIQRTQQEDSAVYLCASSLGRTNEKLFFGSGTQLSVL.

The V gene is TRBV4-1, the J gene TRBJ2-7; TRBD1 agrees at 7 bases. The trim removed 1 base at V and 2 bases at J, leaving 5 bases unmatched. The CDR3 extends over 15 amino acids. The germline V gene encodes CDR1 MGHRA and CDR2 YSYEKL. Written as DNA, the CDR3 is TGCGCCAGCAGCCAAGTTGCTCAGGGGGCCTACGAGCAGTACTTC. Protein sequence: CASSQVAQGAYEQYF.

This chain links TRBV2 with TRBJ2-3; D gene unclear. Germline-derived CDR1 and CDR2 are SNHLY and FYNNEI. This CDR3 has 15 residues. V was shortened by 10 bases and J by 1 base, with 18 bases between the two germline ends. CDR3 region: CATRRSAIRTDTQYF. The CDR3 nucleotides are TGTGCCACCCGGAGATCCGCAATCCGCACAGATACGCAGTATTTT.

V is TRBV2 and J is TRBJ1-1; D is uncertain. Trimming stripped 4 bases from V and 8 bases from J, with 8 bases between. Germline lookup yields CDR1 SNHLY and CDR2 FYNNEI. The CDR3 spans 11 residues. CDR3 sequence reads: CASSADLEAFF. CDR3 coding DNA: TGTGCCAGCAGTGCAGATTTGGAAGCTTTCTTT.

The V and J genes are TRBV7-9 and TRBJ1-2; TRBD1 matches at 9 bases. V trimming: 5 bases; J trimming: 2 bases; junction bases outside the gene matches: 6. The germline V gene has CDR1 SEHNR and CDR2 FQNEAQ (reference sequence). The CDR3 consists of 15 residues. The CDR3 is CASSKTGGANYGYTF. CDR3 sequence (DNA): TGTGCCAGCAGCAAAACAGGGGGCGCAAACTATGGCTACACCTTC.

V usage is TRBV10-3 and J usage is TRBJ2-7; perhaps TRBD2 as D (6 bases). The CDR3 covers 13 residues. Trimming removed 7 bases at V and 2 bases at J, with 12 bases between. Germline V gene sequence: CDR1 ENHRY, CDR2 SYGVKD. CDR3 nucleotide sequence: TGTGCCATCACCAACACTAGCCCCTACGAGCAGTACTTC. This encodes CAITNTSPYEQYF.

This clone turned up a few times. The V call is TRBV7-2, the J call TRBJ2-1, with 8 nucleotides matching TRBD1. This CDR3 contains 13 residues. CDR1 SGHTA and CDR2 FQGNSA come from the germline V gene. V lost 5 bases to trimming and J lost 12 bases; unmatched junction nucleotides: 9. CDR3 DNA sequence: TGTGCCAGCAGCACCAGACAGGGGCAGGGGCAGTTCTTC. Protein: CASSTRQGQGQFF.